A selection of T cell receptor beta chains follows, all from one sample in a study of response to subunit inactivated influenza vaccine. TCRdb reprocessed the RT-PCR reads with MiXCR, giving one entry per CDR3 protein. The repertoire consists of hundreds of thousands of distinct CDR3 sequences, with around 20% occurring once and the leading ten covering 11%. Here the sequenced sample was PBMCs from blood, taken 5 days after vaccination. Source of these receptors: a man aged 45-65 years who received an inactivated influenza vaccine. CDR3s include the opening cysteine and the closing phenylalanine or tryptophan. A D gene is named only where the DNA matches it firmly. Only part of the rows carry a size: once, few, many, or a class if the clone is expanded.

v_gene	j_gene	abundance	d_gene	CDR3aa	CDR3nt
TRBV3-1	TRBJ2-6	NA	TRBD1	CASRHTGAGANVLTF	TGTGCCAGCAGGCATACAGGGGCTGGGGCCAACGTCCTGACTTTC
TRBV12-3/TRBV12-4	TRBJ1-1	NA	NA	CASSTPSGVGTEAFF	TGTGCCAGCAGCACTCCCTCTGGGGTAGGGACTGAAGCTTTCTTT
TRBV12-3/TRBV12-4	TRBJ1-2	few	NA	CASSPQGASHLYGYTF	TGTGCCAGCAGCCCGCAGGGCGCCTCGCACCTCTATGGCTACACCTTC
TRBV6-5	TRBJ1-2	few	TRBD1	CASSYPDRGRKDGYTF	TGTGCCAGCAGTTACCCTGACAGGGGGCGAAAAGATGGCTACACCTTC
TRBV20-1	TRBJ1-4	few	NA	CSVQREEGKLFF	TGCAGTGTCCAGAGGGAGGAGGGAAAACTGTTTTTT
TRBV11-3	TRBJ2-7	few	TRBD1	CASSRDRGQGEQYF	TGTGCCAGCAGCCGGGACAGGGGGCAGGGGGAGCAGTACTTC
TRBV12-3/TRBV12-4	TRBJ2-7	once	TRBD2	CASSFGWRGGPYEQYF	TGTGCCAGCAGTTTCGGTTGGCGGGGGGGCCCATACGAGCAGTACTTC
TRBV28	TRBJ1-5	few	NA	CASSFVTDNQPQHF	TGTGCCAGCAGTTTTGTTACAGACAATCAGCCCCAGCATTTT
TRBV6-1	TRBJ2-5	few	NA	CASSLTSLRETQYF	TGTGCCAGCAGCCTCACCAGTTTGAGGGAGACCCAGTACTTC
TRBV5-1	TRBJ2-5	few	TRBD1	CASSLGQGRRETQYF	TGCGCCAGCAGCCTGGGACAGGGAAGGAGGGAGACCCAGTACTTC
TRBV4-2	TRBJ1-2	few	TRBD1	CASSQATGGIGGYTF	TGTGCCAGCAGCCAGGCAACAGGGGGTATCGGTGGCTACACCTTC
TRBV21-1	TRBJ2-1	NA	NA	CASSKGLAYNEQFF	TGTGCCAGCAGCAAGGGACTAGCGTATAATGAGCAGTTCTTC
TRBV10-3	TRBJ2-7	few	NA	CATASGSYEQYF	TGTGCCACCGCAAGCGGGTCCTACGAGCAGTACTTC
TRBV4-3	TRBJ2-3	few	TRBD2	CASSQLGRESTDTQYF	TGCGCCAGCAGCCAATTGGGGCGGGAGAGCACAGATACGCAGTATTTT
TRBV7-9	TRBJ2-5	few	TRBD2	CASNPGLAIETQYF	TGTGCCAGCAACCCGGGACTAGCTATCGAGACCCAGTACTTC
TRBV7-2	TRBJ2-4	NA	TRBD1	CASSPYRGLGNIQYF	TGTGCCAGCAGCCCTTACAGGGGGCTGGGAAACATTCAGTACTTC
TRBV29-1	TRBJ2-5	many	NA	CSVGGLQETQYF	TGCAGCGTTGGGGGGCTTCAAGAGACCCAGTACTTC
TRBV6-2/TRBV6-3	TRBJ2-1	NA	NA	CASTMGSYNEQFF	TGTGCCAGCACCATGGGATCCTACAATGAGCAGTTCTTC
TRBV27	TRBJ2-1	few	NA	CASSFLGVSRSGNEQFF	TGTGCCAGCAGTTTCCTAGGTGTGTCGCGTTCGGGCAATGAGCAGTTCTTC
TRBV7-9	TRBJ2-1	NA	TRBD2	CASSSWSGSSYNEQFF	TGTGCCAGCAGCTCTTGGAGCGGGAGCTCCTACAATGAGCAGTTCTTC
TRBV15	TRBJ2-5	few	TRBD2	CATSRAASGGIGTQYF	TGTGCCACCAGCAGAGCGGCTAGCGGAGGCATAGGGACCCAGTACTTC
TRBV28	TRBJ2-7	NA	NA	CASSLGVATYEQYF	TGTGCCAGCAGTTTAGGCGTGGCAACCTACGAGCAGTACTTC
TRBV28	TRBJ2-2	NA	NA	CASSYGGIVELFF	TGTGCCAGCAGTTACGGCGGGATCGTTGAGCTGTTTTTT
TRBV24-1	TRBJ2-1	few	NA	CATSDPSLQGYNEQFF	TGTGCCACCAGTGATCCCTCCCTTCAGGGATACAATGAGCAGTTCTTC
TRBV5-1	TRBJ1-2	NA	NA	CASSFLTPGPTHTNYGYTF	TGCGCCAGCAGCTTTCTTACCCCGGGACCGACGCATACTAACTATGGCTACACCTTC
TRBV2	TRBJ2-1	NA	NA	CASSERLLSSYNEQFF	TGTGCCAGCAGTGAAAGGCTCCTGAGCTCCTACAATGAGCAGTTCTTC
TRBV3-1	TRBJ2-7	NA	NA	CASSPPGVWSEQYF	TGTGCCAGCAGCCCCCCAGGGGTTTGGAGCGAGCAGTACTTC
TRBV7-6	TRBJ2-1	few	NA	CASSLAAQGAYNEQFF	TGTGCCAGCAGCTTAGCGGCTCAGGGTGCCTACAATGAGCAGTTCTTC
TRBV7-2	TRBJ2-1	NA	TRBD2	CASSLGLAGVREQFF	TGTGCCAGCAGCTTAGGACTAGCGGGAGTGCGTGAGCAGTTCTTC
TRBV7-9	TRBJ2-5	few	NA	CAVGAKETQYF	TGCGCGGTGGGGGCCAAAGAGACCCAGTACTTC
TRBV3-1	TRBJ2-5	few	TRBD1	CASTALLGTGGARTQYF	TGTGCCAGCACCGCCCTGCTAGGGACAGGTGGGGCGCGGACCCAGTACTTC
TRBV6-1	TRBJ2-7	NA	TRBD1	CASSPGDRNTYEQYF	TGTGCCAGCAGCCCCGGGGACAGGAATACCTACGAGCAGTACTTC
TRBV28	TRBJ2-1	NA	TRBD1	CASSSPPGQGNEQFF	TGTGCCAGCAGTTCCCCCCCGGGACAGGGTAATGAGCAGTTCTTC
TRBV4-3	TRBJ2-5	many	TRBD1	CASSQDITGGQETQYF	TGCGCCAGCAGCCAAGACATTACAGGGGGCCAAGAGACCCAGTACTTC
TRBV29-1	TRBJ2-1	few	TRBD2	CSVETPGGGFQQFF	TGCAGCGTTGAGACCCCGGGAGGGGGGTTCCAGCAGTTCTTC
TRBV5-1	TRBJ2-1	NA	TRBD2	CASSPSPGLASYNEQFF	TGCGCCAGCAGCCCATCCCCGGGACTAGCCTCCTACAATGAGCAGTTCTTC
TRBV28	TRBJ2-6	few	NA	CASRIAGAGANVLTF	TGTGCCAGCCGAATCGCAGGGGCTGGGGCCAACGTCCTGACTTTC
TRBV6-6	TRBJ2-3	NA	NA	CASRTSGFLQYF	TGTGCCAGCAGAACAAGTGGATTCCTCCAGTATTTT
TRBV5-1	TRBJ1-1	NA	NA	CASSLDSTNTEAFF	TGCGCCAGCAGCTTGGACAGCACGAACACTGAAGCTTTCTTT
TRBV10-3	TRBJ1-6	few	NA	CAISEASTLTSLLHF	TGTGCCATCAGTGAGGCAAGTACCCTTACTTCACTCCTCCACTTT
TRBV20-1	TRBJ2-7	many	TRBD2	CSANRLAGVYEQYF	TGCAGTGCTAACCGACTAGCGGGGGTCTACGAGCAGTACTTC
TRBV12-3/TRBV12-4	TRBJ2-3	NA	TRBD1	CASSLTVLTGETDTQYF	TGTGCCAGCAGTTTAACCGTATTGACAGGGGAGACAGATACGCAGTATTTT
TRBV5-1	TRBJ2-5	many	TRBD1	CASSLASGGETQYF	TGTGCCAGCAGCTTAGCGTCAGGGGGAGAGACCCAGTACTTC
TRBV28	TRBJ2-7	few	NA	CASSGRWYEQYF	TGTGCCAGCTCGGGACGCTGGTACGAGCAGTACTTC
TRBV20-1	TRBJ2-1	NA	TRBD2	CSARKVPGGDYNEQFF	TGCAGTGCTAGAAAGGTCCCGGGGGGGGATTACAATGAGCAGTTCTTC
TRBV7-2	TRBJ2-1	NA	TRBD2	CASSLFASGGDEQFF	TGTGCCAGCAGCTTATTTGCTAGCGGGGGGGATGAGCAGTTCTTC
TRBV20-1	TRBJ2-5	many	TRBD1	CSAKIGTVETQYF	TGCAGTGCTAAGATCGGGACAGTTGAGACCCAGTACTTC
TRBV10-3	TRBJ2-4	many	NA	CAGASDGENIQYF	TGTGCCGGAGCCTCGGACGGGGAAAACATTCAGTACTTC
TRBV24-1	TRBJ2-3	few	NA	CATSGPYFTDTQYF	TGTGCCACCAGTGGACCCTACTTCACAGATACGCAGTATTTT
TRBV7-8	TRBJ2-2	once	TRBD1	CASSPRDRDTGELFF	TGTGCCAGCAGTCCCCGGGACAGGGACACCGGGGAGCTGTTTTTT
TRBV7-2	TRBJ2-1	many	NA	CASSLSRANEQFF	TGTGCCAGCAGCTTGTCCAGGGCGAATGAGCAGTTCTTC
TRBV20-1	TRBJ1-1	few	NA	CSASVEGDITEAFF	TGCAGTGCTAGTGTTGAGGGGGATATCACTGAAGCTTTCTTT
TRBV6-1	TRBJ2-7	NA	NA	CASSPNSPYEQYF	TGTGCCAGCAGTCCCAATAGCCCCTACGAGCAGTACTTC
TRBV12-3/TRBV12-4	TRBJ2-1	few	TRBD2	CASSFGSAGGVEQFF	TGTGCCAGCAGTTTCGGGTCGGCGGGAGGGGTTGAGCAGTTCTTC